Below, one T cell receptor (beta chain) is given with its context. The data derive from a study of OX40 agonist ivuxolimab in advanced cancers. This table comes from immunoSEQ multiplex PCR, and its TCRdb copy is limited to in-frame clones, with some not included. The table has some 100,000 clones, more than 75% seen once; the top ten hold 1.5% to 2%. V was clipped by 5 bases and J by 0 bases; unmatched bases: 7. The CDR3 sequence is 15 residues long. Per the germline V gene, CDR1 is MNHEY and CDR2 is SVGAGI. The genes are TRBV6-5 and TRBJ2-7; 7 bases align to TRBD2. The sample was CD4+ or CD8+ T cells sorted from blood, taken in a trial of the OX40 agonist ivuxolimab. This TCR came from an adult with an advanced solid tumor such as melanoma, head and neck, liver or kidney cancer. The CDR3 DNA reads as TGTGCCAGCAGTCGAGCGGGACGCAGCTCCTACGAGCAGTACTTC. It yields the protein CASSRAGRSSYEQYF.